This T cell receptor (beta chain) was sequenced for a study of blood T cell repertoires in COVID-19 (TCRdb year 2020). Describing the broader study: The collaborator samples originated in the United States, Italy and Spain and spanned the acute and convalescent phases of COVID-19. Deeply sampled blood TCRbeta repertoires from subjects exposed to, actively infected with, or recovered from COVID-19 were included in the dataset. The prospective study material was composed of cDNA or gDNA derived from T cells, B-cell-depleted T cells, or PBMCs. The samples were drawn from two sources: the first 160 participants of the ongoing ImmuneRACE study, and 1,000 to 1,500 subjects contributed by 6 global collaborators. The repertoires were released in a freely available public database meant as a resource for research on the immune response to SARS-CoV-2. Where HLA class I and class II types were available, the types were taken from metadata supplied by the sample provider, not from assay-based typing. The sample metadata nearly always contained a de-identified subject ID, COVID-19 status, age in years and sex. Overall results and qualifications from the work: The amount of clinical and demographic metadata varied by source and participant and was provided uncurated.

The collaborating institutions used their own protocols to collect whole blood in K2EDTA tubes. For TCRbeta analysis, collaborators shipped samples in one of three forms: frozen whole blood, isolated PBMCs, or DNA extracted from either of those sample types. The immunoSEQ Assay, a bias-controlled multiplex PCR, was used to amplify TCRbeta CDR3 regions from genomic DNA. For the original study's pipeline: The number of nucleated cells in each sample was estimated from the amplification of reference gene primers within the assay. Sequence reads were collapsed and filtered to measure the absolute abundance of every unique TCRbeta CDR3 rearrangement. For each sample, productive Simpson clonality was calculated as the square root of Simpson's diversity index across productive rearrangements. TCRdb's version of the immuneACCESS table is confined to in-frame rearrangements and falls short of the full clone set. An unresolved V gene accounts for under half of the shortfall where checked; the remainder is of unknown origin. V, J and clone size are taken as reported in that table, and D and trimming were inferred from the DNA itself. In all, the sample holds 14,000 to 15,000 clones, and approximately 83% of those were seen once. The ten largest clones represent 17% of the sample.

Of note for this clone: Its antigen remains undetermined. There are no base qualities to consult, and no much larger clone falls within one base.

Sequencing input: peripheral blood. This receptor was identified in a human donor in a cohort sampled during active COVID-19.

The CDR3 region: CASSLGGGLRSPLHF. Here is the DNA: TGCGCCAGCAGCTTGGGGGGGGGACTGCGTTCACCCCTCCACTTT. This chain is built from TRBV5-1 and TRBJ1-6; TRBD1 is perhaps the D gene, given 5 matching bases. Inclusive of the bounding cysteine and phenylalanine, the CDR3 is 15 residues long. Only the CDR3 region is kept as DNA, spanning 45 bases read in frame from base 1. The junction carries 13 bases between V and J, which are trimmed by 0 bases and 9 bases respectively. CDR1 and CDR2 (SGHRS, YFSETQ) derive from the germline V gene.